The 18 T cell receptor beta chains presented below share a single source sample, sequenced in a study of regulatory T cells in long-lasting Graves disease. Arm-PCR of CDR3 regions with iRepertoire HTBI primers generated TCR beta libraries. TCRdb analysed the multiplex PCR reads with MiXCR anew, one entry per CDR3 protein. The sample contains fewer than 450,000 distinct CDR3 sequences, around 24% of which appear only once. The time point denotes: persistent/refractory GD, antithyroid drugs over 5 years with positive TRAb. The TCR library was made from RNA extracted from PBMCs. This specimen was peripheral blood mononuclear cells (PBMCs), taken when the disease was refractory, from a patient treated with antithyroid drugs. These receptors were taken from a female donor with Graves disease.

The genes are TRBV27 and TRBJ2-2; D unresolved. Germline V lookup: CDR1 MNHEY, CDR2 SMNVEV (reference sequence). This CDR3 spans 14 amino acids. The CDR3 region has the DNA TGTGCAACTATGAGGAGTCGCGGCACCGGGGAGCTGTTTTTT. Translation: CATMRSRGTGELFF.

This clonotype was counted between two and nine times. The chain uses TRBV20-1 and TRBJ2-2; weak D call: TRBD1 (6 bases). Trimming left V 7 bases short and J 7 bases short, with 13 bases between. Germline V gives CDR1 DFQATT, CDR2 SNEGSKA (reference sequence). The length of the CDR3 is 12 residues. Here the CDR3 DNA reads TGCAGTGTGCCAGGGGCGCACGGGGAGCTGTTTTTT. Translating gives CSVPGAHGELFF.

At least ten counts were recorded for this clonotype. V usage is TRBV29-1 and J usage is TRBJ2-5, with no clear D. This CDR3 is built from 12 residues. Germline V gene data show CDR1 as SQVTM and CDR2 as ANQGSEA. V was clipped by 6 bases and J by 5 bases, with 13 bases between them. The CDR3 loop is CSVREVGETQYF. The CDR3 DNA follows: TGCAGCGTCCGCGAGGTCGGGGAGACCCAGTACTTC.

Only a few counts were recorded for this clonotype. A much larger clonotype is one base distant, so this may be a read error. V is TRBV28 and J is TRBJ2-5; D may be TRBD2 (6 bases). The germline V gene encodes CDR1 MDHEN and CDR2 SYDVKM. CDR3 length equals 15 residues. The ends were cut back, 8 bases at V and 2 bases at J, with 18 bases in the middle. The CDR3: CASGGMGDRQETQYF. The CDR3 region has the DNA TGTGCCAGCGGCGGGATGGGGGACCGGCAAGAGACCCAGTACTTC.

This clonotype appeared a few times. This chain connects TRBV30 to TRBJ1-4; D unclear. This CDR3 is built from 15 residues. Trimming took 3 bases from V and 8 from J, leaving 19 bases between them. Germline lookup yields CDR1 GTSNPN and CDR2 SVGIG (reference sequence). CDR3 DNA: TGTGCCTGGAGGGCTCCGGGCCCTCCGCGGGAAAAACTGTTTTTT. Translating gives CAWRAPGPPREKLFF. The variable domain in full, with the rest retrieved from reference TRBV30 and TRBJ1-4, is SQTIHQWPATLVQPVGSPLSLECTVEGTSNPNLYWYRQAAGRGLQLLFYSVGIGQISSEVPQNLSASRPQDRQFILSSKKLLLSDSGFYLCAWRAPGPPREKLFFGSGTQLSVL.

This clonotype was counted between two and nine times. The chain uses TRBV2 and TRBJ2-1; TRBD2 is a possible D gene (5 bases). The CDR3 totals 15 residues. Per the germline V gene, CDR1 is SNHLY and CDR2 is FYNNEI. The V gene lost 6 bases and the J gene lost 7 bases, with 19 bases spanning the gap. The CDR3 DNA follows: TGTGCCAGCAGGGATAATAGGGTATCGGGAAATGAGCAGTTCTTC. This translates into CASRDNRVSGNEQFF. The full variable domain, rest sourced from reference TRBV2 and TRBJ2-1, is EPEVTQTPSHQVTQMGQEVILRCVPISNHLYFYWYRQILGQKVEFLVSFYNNEISEKSEIFDDQFSVERPDGSNFTLKIRSTKLEDSAMYFCASRDNRVSGNEQFFGPGTRLTVL.

The V gene is TRBV7-2, the J gene TRBJ2-7, with TRBD2 identical over 7 bases. The germline V gene has CDR1 SGHTA and CDR2 FQGNSA. The CDR3 is 15 residues long. The V and J ends lost 5 bases and 0 bases, in that order; junction bases with no gene match: 7. The CDR3 reads CASSQAGTTSYEQYF. The CDR3, as DNA: TGTGCCAGCAGCCAAGCCGGGACTACCTCCTACGAGCAGTACTTC.

Only a few counts were recorded for this clonotype. V is TRBV20-1 and J is TRBJ2-7, with D perhaps matching TRBD2 (5 bases). The CDR3 has 13 amino acids. Germline V gene data show CDR1 as DFQATT and CDR2 as SNEGSKA (reference sequence). Trimming cost V 6 bases and J 5 bases, with 17 bases left between them. Written as DNA, the CDR3 is TGCAGTGCGCTTAGCGCTATCGGGGACGAGCAGTACTTC. This translates into CSALSAIGDEQYF.

This chain joins TRBV30 and TRBJ1-1; D may be TRBD1 (6 bases). CDR3 length: 13 residues. Trimming cost V 2 bases and J 1 base, with 8 bases left between them. Germline V gene lookup returns CDR1 GTSNPN and CDR2 SVGIG (reference sequence). CDR3 sequence: CAWSQGKNTEAFF. In DNA, the CDR3 is TGTGCCTGGAGTCAGGGGAAGAACACTGAAGCTTTCTTT.

The chain links TRBV7-6 to TRBJ2-1, with TRBD2 matching over 9 bases. J was trimmed by 6 bases and V by 0 bases; bases with no gene match: 3. The CDR3 runs 15 residues. Germline CDR1 SGHVS, CDR2 FNYEAQ. CDR3 amino acids: CASSLAGLAANEQFF. The DNA of the CDR3 is TGTGCCAGCAGCTTAGCGGGACTAGCCGCCAATGAGCAGTTCTTC.

In this sample, this clonotype turned up many times. An end of the junction does not agree with germline; a read error may underlie this. This chain links TRBV7-2 with TRBJ1-2; 9 bases match TRBD1. This CDR3 has 14 amino acids. Germline V lookup: CDR1 SGHTA, CDR2 FQGNSA. The chain's CDR3 is CASSLADRGYGYTF. CDR3 in DNA: TGTGCCAGCAGTTTAGCGGACAGGGGCTATGGCTACACCTTC.

As for this clonotype: A read error may account for a junction end that differs from germline. This chain joins TRBV5-1 and TRBJ1-1; possibly TRBD1 for D (5 bases). The CDR3 spans 14 residues. The germline V gene encodes CDR1 SGHRS and CDR2 YFSETQ. The CDR3: CASDKTVFFTEAFF. The CDR3 nucleotides read TGTGCCAGCGACAAGACAGTCTTTTTCACTGAAGCTTTCTTT.

The gene calls are TRBV7-3 and TRBJ1-5; D ambiguous. CDR1 SGHTA and CDR2 FQGTGA come from the germline V gene. The CDR3 loop spans 16 amino acids. Trimming shortened V by 4 bases and J by 0 bases, and 13 bases separated the two germline ends. DNA of the CDR3: TGTGCCAGCAGCTCCGGGAGGCTCTATAGCAATCAGCCCCAGCATTTT. It yields the protein CASSSGRLYSNQPQHF.

There are many counts of this clonotype. The chain couples TRBV2 to TRBJ2-7; the D is unclear. The length of the CDR3 is 12 residues. V was shortened by 1 base and J by 3 bases, with 4 bases between the two germline ends. CDR1 and CDR2 (germline): SNHLY, FYNNEI. The CDR3 protein is CASSEGVYEQYF. CDR3 DNA: TGTGCCAGCAGTGAAGGCGTCTACGAGCAGTACTTC.

V gene TRBV30 combines with J gene TRBJ2-5; possibly TRBD2 for D (7 bases). V shed 0 bases and J shed 4 bases, with 9 bases lying between them. Germline CDR1 GTSNPN, CDR2 SVGIG (reference sequence). The CDR3 length is 13 residues. CDR3 nucleotides: TGTGCCTGGAGTGTAGGGGGGGCAGAGACCCAGTACTTC. Its translation: CAWSVGGAETQYF.

The rearrangement uses TRBV29-1 and TRBJ1-1; the match to TRBD1 covers 7 bases. The CDR3 contains 13 residues. With 2 bases clipped from V and 4 bases from J, the junction kept 4 bases outside the gene matches. CDR1 SQVTM and CDR2 ANQGSEA come from the germline V gene. CDR3 nucleotides: TGCAGCGTTGAAACAGGGGCGGGCACTGAAGCTTTCTTT. Its protein is CSVETGAGTEAFF. The whole variable domain, remainder taken from reference TRBV29-1 and TRBJ1-1, is SAVISQKPSRDICQRGTSLTIQCQVDSQVTMMFWYRQQPGQSLTLIATANQGSEATYESGFVIDKFPISRPNLTFSTLTVSNMSPEDSSIYLCSVETGAGTEAFFGQGTRLTVV.

This clonotype was seen many times. The rearrangement uses TRBV7-9 and TRBJ1-1, with a tentative D call TRBD1 (6 bases). The CDR3 covers 15 residues. Between the trimmed V and J ends, which lost 3 bases and 4 bases, there was a span of 15 bases. Germline assignment: CDR1 SEHNR and CDR2 FQNEAQ (reference sequence). CDR3 DNA sequence: TGTGCCAGCAGCTTGGACAGAGGGGATCGCACTGAAGCTTTCTTT. Translation gives CASSLDRGDRTEAFF.

This sequence joins TRBV7-2 and TRBJ2-7, with 7 nucleotides matching TRBD1. Germline V gene sequence: CDR1 SGHTA, CDR2 FQGNSA. The CDR3 covers 15 residues. Losses at the gene ends were 5 bases for V and 2 bases for J; bases not matched to a gene: 9. CDR3 DNA: TGTGCCAGCAGCCAACACCCCGGGACAGCCTACGAGCAGTACTTC. Translated: CASSQHPGTAYEQYF.